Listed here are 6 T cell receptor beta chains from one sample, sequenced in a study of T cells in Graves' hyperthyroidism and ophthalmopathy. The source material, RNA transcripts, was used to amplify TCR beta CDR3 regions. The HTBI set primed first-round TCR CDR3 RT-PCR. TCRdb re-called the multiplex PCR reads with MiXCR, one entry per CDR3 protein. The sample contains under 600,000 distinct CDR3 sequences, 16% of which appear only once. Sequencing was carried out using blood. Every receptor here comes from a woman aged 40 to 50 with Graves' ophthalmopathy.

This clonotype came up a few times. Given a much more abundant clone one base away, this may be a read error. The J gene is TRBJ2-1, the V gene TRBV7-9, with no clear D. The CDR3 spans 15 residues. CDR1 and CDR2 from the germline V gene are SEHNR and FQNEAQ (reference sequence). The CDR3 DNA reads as TGTGTCAGCAGCTTAGTAATTCAGGCGAGGAATGAGCAGTTCTTC. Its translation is CVSSLVIQARNEQFF.

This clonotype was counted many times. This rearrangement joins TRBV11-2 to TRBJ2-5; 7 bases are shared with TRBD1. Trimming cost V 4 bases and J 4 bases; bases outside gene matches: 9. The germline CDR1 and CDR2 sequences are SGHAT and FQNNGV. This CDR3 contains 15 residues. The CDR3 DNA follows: TGTGCCAGCAGCTCGCCCTCGACAGGGTCAGAGACCCAGTACTTC. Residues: CASSSPSTGSETQYF. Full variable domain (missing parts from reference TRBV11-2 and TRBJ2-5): EAGVAQSPRYKIIEKRQSVAFWCNPISGHATLYWYQQILGQGPKLLIQFQNNGVVDDSQLPKDRFSAERLKGVDSTLKIQPAKLEDSAVYLCASSSPSTGSETQYFGPGTRLLVL.

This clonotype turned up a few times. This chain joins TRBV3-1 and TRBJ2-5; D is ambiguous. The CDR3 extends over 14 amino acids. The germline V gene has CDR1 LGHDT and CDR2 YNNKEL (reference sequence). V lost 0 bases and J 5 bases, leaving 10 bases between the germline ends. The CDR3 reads CASSQDPASETQYF. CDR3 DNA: TGTGCCAGCAGCCAAGACCCGGCATCTGAGACCCAGTACTTC.

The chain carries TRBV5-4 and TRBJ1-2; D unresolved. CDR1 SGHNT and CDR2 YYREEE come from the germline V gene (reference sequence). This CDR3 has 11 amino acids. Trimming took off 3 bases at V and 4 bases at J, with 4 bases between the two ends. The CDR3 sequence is CASSSPYGYTF. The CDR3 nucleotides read TGTGCCAGCAGCTCCCCCTATGGCTACACCTTC.

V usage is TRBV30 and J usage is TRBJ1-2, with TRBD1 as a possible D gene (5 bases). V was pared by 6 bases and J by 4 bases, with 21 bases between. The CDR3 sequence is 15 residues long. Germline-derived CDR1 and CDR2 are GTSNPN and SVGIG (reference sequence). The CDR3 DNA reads TGTGCCTGTCCGCTAGAAGATGACAGACCCTATGGCTACACCTTC. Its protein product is CACPLEDDRPYGYTF.

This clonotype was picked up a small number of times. CDR3: CASSYSSAGLAGGGETQYF. CDR3 nucleotides: TGTGCCAGCAGTTACTCGAGCGCGGGACTAGCGGGAGGGGGAGAGACCCAGTACTTC. V usage is TRBV6-2 or TRBV6-3 and J usage is TRBJ2-5, with 16 bases matching TRBD2. J gave up 4 bases and V 0 bases, and 8 bases lay outside the gene matches. The CDR3 spans 19 residues. Germline V lookup: CDR1 MNHEY, CDR2 SVGEGT.